The T cell receptor beta chain under discussion was sequenced for a study of cytomegalovirus exposure and HLA in healthy donors. Study observations and caveats: Presence/absence analyses treated sequencing depth as roughly uniform across donors.

To note about this clone: Its antigen is currently unknown.

Researchers ran the PCR with 60 Vbeta and 13 Jbeta primers. Only in-frame clones appear in the TCRdb table, and some are missing; sequencing was by immunoSEQ multiplex PCR. The sample holds about 150,000 clones, about three quarters seen once. The sample consisted of PBMCs. This clonotype was sampled from a woman aged 40 to 55 in good health and CMV-seronegative.

CDR3 protein: CASSFRGTHEQYF. CDR3 DNA sequence: TGTGCCAGCAGTTTTCGGGGGACCCACGAGCAGTACTTC. This chain uses TRBV27 with TRBJ2-7; a possible D gene is TRBD2 (6 bases). The length of the CDR3 is 13 residues. CDR1 and CDR2 (germline): MNHEY, SMNVEV (reference sequence). V shed 3 bases and J shed 5 bases, with 11 bases lying between them.